This T cell receptor (beta chain) was captured by sequencing in a study of blood T cells in healthy people across ages. Study-wide results and caveats: Getting older went along with TCR beta diversity per million T cells dropping roughly linearly. A strong correlation between TCR beta diversity and naive T cell percentage was seen. Higher diversity, along with more naive CD4+ cells, distinguished long-lived donors from aged donors. The study regarded diversity estimates from one million T cells as underestimates.

This clonotype was detected only a few times. Its matching antigen is unknown. Sample-barcoded 5' priming and a J-beta primer mix drove a second PCR of about 6 to 11 cycles. TCRdb recomputed calls from the 5' RACE reads with MiXCR, one row per CDR3 protein. The table records about 1.6 million distinct CDR3 sequences, roughly 32% of them present only once. This CDR3 has 14 residues. V was cut by 8 bases and J by 8 bases, with 21 bases left in between. Germline CDR1 is MNHEY and CDR2 is SMNVEV (reference sequence). The receptor comes from a woman aged 25-40 years in good health. Sequenced input: blood. The chain uses TRBV27 and TRBJ1-1, with no clear D. CDR3 loop: CASADSNPATEAFF. The DNA of the CDR3 is TGTGCCAGCGCCGACTCCAATCCCGCGACGGAAGCTTTCTTT.